This T cell receptor beta chain was identified during a study of T cells in Graves' hyperthyroidism and ophthalmopathy. Clinical symptoms, serum thyroxine, TRAb, thyroid ultrasound and orbital computed tomography established diagnosis. Deletions cut 8 bases from V and 0 bases from J, with 8 bases between. The CDR3 runs to 11 residues. Looked up from germline, CDR1 is SQVTM and CDR2 is ANQGSEA. Researchers amplified the TCR beta CDR3 regions from RNA transcripts. A set of HTBI primers served as the primers for a first-round RT-PCR of the TCR CDR3. One entry per CDR3 protein results from TCRdb running MiXCR on the multiplex PCR reads. Among about 660,000 distinct CDR3 sequences listed, 40% to 55% were seen once.

Material for sequencing was peripheral blood or thyroid tissue (not recorded which). The chain links TRBV29-1 to TRBJ2-7, with unresolved D. The source is an adult man with Graves' disease, either hyperthyroidism or ophthalmopathy (not recorded which). The CDR3 protein is CSLYSSYEQYF. The CDR3 nucleotides are TGCAGCTTATACAGCTCCTACGAGCAGTACTTC.